The sequence of this T cell receptor beta chain was determined in a study of radiotherapy plus CTLA-4 blockade in lung cancer. Profiled with immunoSEQ multiplex PCR; TCRdb holds only in-frame clones, not every one. The sample holds approximately 48,000 clones; roughly 81% are singletons and the top ten take 4% to 5%. This receptor was identified in a human donor with non-small cell lung cancer whose response to radiotherapy plus ipilimumab could not be evaluated. Specimen: peripheral blood, collected from a patient treated with radiotherapy plus ipilimumab.

The CDR3 is CASSTVGADTQYF. CDR3 bases: TGTGCCAGTAGTACGGTCGGGGCAGATACGCAGTATTTT. The V gene is TRBV19, the J gene TRBJ2-3; D might be TRBD2 (5 bases). CDR1 and CDR2 from the germline V gene are LNHDA and SQIVND (reference sequence). The CDR3 extends over 13 amino acids. V lost 4 bases to trimming and J lost 4 bases, with 9 bases between them.